This TCR beta chain stems from a study of blood T cell repertoires in COVID-19 (TCRdb year 2020). At the level of the whole study: Collaborator samples came from the United States, Italy and Spain and covered acute and convalescent phases of COVID-19. The prospective study material was composed of cDNA or gDNA derived from T cells, B-cell-depleted T cells, or PBMCs. The dataset comprised deeply sampled blood TCRbeta repertoires from subjects exposed to, actively infected with, or recovered from COVID-19. The repertoires were made available in a free public database intended to serve as a resource for research on the immune response to SARS-CoV-2. The samples were drawn from two sources: the first 160 participants of the ongoing ImmuneRACE study, and over 950 subjects contributed by 6 global collaborators. A de-identified subject ID, COVID-19 status, age in years and sex were almost always included in the sample metadata. Where available, HLA class I and class II types were taken from metadata supplied by the sample provider and were not determined by assay-based typing. The study at large found these results: The quantity of clinical and demographic metadata differed by source and by participant and was supplied without curation.

TCRbeta CDR3 regions were amplified from genomic DNA using the immunoSEQ Assay, a bias-controlled multiplex PCR. From the authors' description of their analysis: The number of nucleated cells in each sample was estimated by amplification of reference gene primers within the assay. To quantify the absolute abundance of each unique TCRbeta CDR3 rearrangement, sequence reads were collapsed and filtered. For each sample, productive Simpson clonality was calculated as the square root of Simpson's diversity index over productive rearrangements. Entries here come from immuneACCESS through TCRdb and include only in-frame sequences with V and J called. Some clones fail to appear in such tables; in the studies checked, an unresolved V gene covers under half of the shortfall, and the cause of the remainder is unknown. Clonal size and the V and J genes are those of that table, whereas D and trimming came from the DNA. The sample table lists roughly 68,000 clones, approximately 90% of them with a count of one. The top ten constitute about 9.4% of the sample.

Remarks on this clone: Its antigen specificity is not known. It has no much larger one-base neighbor in the sample; base qualities were not kept.

Compared with germline, V lacks 2 bases and J lacks 8 bases; bases without a gene match: 10. Taken from cysteine to phenylalanine, the CDR3 has 15 residues. Only the CDR3 DNA stays, 45 bases, in frame from base 1. The germline V gene supplies CDR1 LGHNA and CDR2 YNFKEQ. In the prospective study, participants were roughly 18 to 100 years old, resided in about two dozen geographic areas of the United States, and were enrolled through a virtual design. Cohort assignment in the prospective study relied on participant-reported clinical history from a screening survey and a study questionnaire. Recovered participants in ImmuneRACE Cohort 3 were defined as having two consecutive negative NP/OP PCR tests, clearance from a healthcare professional, or resolution of symptoms. Mobile phlebotomists in the prospective study collected whole blood, serum and a nasopharyngeal or oropharyngeal swab from every participant. Over a roughly 2-month period, participants in the prospective study had the option of providing additional blood draws and questionnaires. Before DNA extraction, prospective study blood samples were shipped either frozen or at room temperature.

The rearranged chain carries TRBV4-2 and TRBJ1-2, with 8 bases matching TRBD1. The sequencing sample was made of PBMCs or T cells enriched from blood (not recorded which). The sequence was obtained from a woman in her thirties or forties who had recovered from COVID-19. In nucleotide form, the sequence is TGTGCCAGCAGCCAAAACCCAGGGGGCGCTTACGGCTACACCTTC. Its protein reads: CASSQNPGGAYGYTF.